These 25 T cell receptor beta chains came from one sample sequenced in a study of T-cell memory formation after mild COVID-19 (dated by TCRdb to 2020 to 2023). To prepare the library, 5' RACE was applied. Sequencing instrument: Illumina NovaSeq 6000. The public reads were quality trimmed at Q25 with fastp and then assembled into clones with MiXCR by TCRdb, keeping productive beta chains. All rows with the same CDR3 protein become a single entry with the most common DNA and genes. The sample data list thousands of distinct CDR3 sequences, and less than 20% of these were observed just once. Clones ranked in the top ten supply more than 2% of the sample. Specimen: PBMCs or a T cell subset sorted from them (not recorded which). The receptors stem from an adult who had mild COVID-19 (a few samples of this study predate the infection). The sample titles of this study are shuffled in the database, so cell type and time point are left out.

This clonotype was seen repeatedly, ten times or more. V and J are TRBV10-3 and TRBJ2-6; 12 bases match TRBD1. The CDR3 covers 17 residues. Germline V lookup: CDR1 ENHRY, CDR2 SYGVKD. J was trimmed by 4 bases and V by 3 bases; bases with no gene match: 4. Here the CDR3 reads CAISDGTGGAGANVLTF. The CDR3 region has the DNA TGTGCCATCAGTGACGGGACAGGGGGCGCCGGGGCCAACGTCCTGACTTTC.

Within the sample, this clonotype is medium-sized. V usage is TRBV9 and J usage is TRBJ2-1; 9 positions agree with TRBD2. V trimming: 3 bases; J trimming: 6 bases; junction bases outside the gene matches: 7. The CDR3 length is 15 residues. From germline, CDR1 is SGDLS and CDR2 YYNGEE. The CDR3 DNA sequence: TGTGCCAGCAGCGCTTTGGGACTAGCTCGCAATGAGCAGTTCTTC. Residues: CASSALGLARNEQFF.

This chain joins TRBV24-1 and TRBJ2-5; D gene unclear. Germline CDR1 is KGHDR and CDR2 is SFDVKD. V dropped 7 bases and J dropped 0 bases, with 11 bases sitting between them. The CDR3 spans 14 residues. CDR3 protein: CATSATAYQETQYF. The CDR3 bases are TGTGCCACCAGCGCGACGGCGTACCAAGAGACCCAGTACTTC.

In this sample, this clonotype turned up many times. The rearrangement joins TRBV10-3 to TRBJ1-6; D remains ambiguous. Germline lookup yields CDR1 ENHRY and CDR2 SYGVKD. Trimming shortened V by 4 bases and J by 5 bases, and 15 bases separated the two germline ends. The length of the CDR3 is 16 residues. In DNA form, the CDR3 reads TGTGCCATCAGTGCCGGCCAGTCGGTGAATAATTCACCCCTCCACTTT. This sequence encodes CAISAGQSVNNSPLHF.

By its share, this clonotype is medium-sized. This chain links TRBV7-4 with TRBJ2-5; D is uncertain. Trimming took 7 bases from V and 2 from J, leaving 14 bases between them. This CDR3 contains 14 residues. The germline V gene has CDR1 SGHVT and CDR2 SQSDAQ. CDR3 amino acids: CASNYRPGQETQYF. In DNA, the CDR3 is TGTGCCAGCAACTACCGACCCGGACAAGAGACCCAGTACTTC.

This clonotype is large (0.1 to 1%). The CDR3 here is CASSGQGRTQYF. CDR3 bases: TGTGCCAGCAGTGGACAGGGGAGGACCCAGTACTTC. V and J are TRBV6-2 or TRBV6-3 and TRBJ2-5, with 9 nucleotides matching TRBD1. V was pared by 5 bases and J by 7 bases, with 2 bases of the junction left unmatched. The length of the CDR3 is 12 residues. Germline V CDR1 and CDR2: MNHEY, SVGEGT.

Judged by abundance, this clonotype is medium-sized (0.01 to 0.1%). This chain connects TRBV6-5 to TRBJ2-3; 13 nucleotides match TRBD2. Trimming removed 6 bases from V and 2 bases from J; junction bases left unmatched: 5. The CDR3 length is 16 residues. Germline V gives CDR1 MNHEY, CDR2 SVGAGI. The CDR3 spells CASRPGLAGATDTQYF. The CDR3 region has the DNA TGTGCCAGCAGACCCGGACTAGCGGGGGCCACAGATACGCAGTATTTT.

The rearrangement links TRBV7-3 to TRBJ2-2, with 10 positions matching TRBD2. Germline CDR1 is SGHTA and CDR2 is FQGTGA. The CDR3 totals 18 residues. After removal of 5 bases from V and 1 base from J, the junction contained 10 bases not matched to a gene. The CDR3 nucleotides read TGTGCCAGCAGCCCCCTTCCAACTAGCGGGGTGAACACCGGGGAGCTGTTTTTT. Its translation: CASSPLPTSGVNTGELFF.

Judged by abundance, this clonotype is medium-sized. The chain carries TRBV14 and TRBJ2-7; perhaps TRBD1 as D (5 bases). Trimming cost V 3 bases and J 3 bases, with 12 bases left between them. Germline V CDR1 and CDR2: SGHDN, FVKESK. The CDR3 is 14 amino acids. DNA for the CDR3: TGTGCCAGCAGCCACCAGGGATTCGTCTACGAGCAGTACTTC. Residues: CASSHQGFVYEQYF.

Ten or more counts support this clonotype. The chain employs TRBV7-9 and TRBJ2-3; D gene unclear. CDR1 is SEHNR and CDR2 is FQNEAQ in the germline V gene (reference sequence). The CDR3 has 15 residues. V was clipped by 4 bases and J by 0 bases, with 11 bases between them. The DNA for the CDR3 is TGTGCCAGCAGCTACACGTGGTCTAGCACAGATACGCAGTATTTT. Its translation: CASSYTWSSTDTQYF.

The rearrangement links TRBV20-1 to TRBJ2-3; TRBD2 aligns across 8 bases. CDR1 DFQATT and CDR2 SNEGSKA come from the germline V gene (reference sequence). This CDR3 is built from 15 residues. The trim removed 2 bases at V and 1 base at J, leaving 5 bases unmatched. The CDR3 sequence: CSARNSGVGTDTQYF. The CDR3 nucleotides read TGCAGTGCTAGAAATAGCGGGGTTGGCACAGATACGCAGTATTTT.

By its share, this clonotype is medium-sized. The CDR3 nucleotides are TGTGCCAGCAGCGCCCAACCCTCTGGGGCCAACGTCCTGACTTTC. Its translation: CASSAQPSGANVLTF. The V and J genes are TRBV11-3 and TRBJ2-6; the D is unclear. CDR1 is SGHNT, CDR2 YENEEA, per germline. The V end was cut by 5 bases, the J end by 0 bases, with 8 bases between. This CDR3 spans 15 amino acids.

The chain recombines TRBV5-5 with TRBJ2-5; no definite D call. Per germline, CDR1 SGHKS and CDR2 YYEKEE (reference sequence). V lost 6 bases and J 4 bases, leaving 13 bases between the germline ends. The CDR3 extends over 13 amino acids. The CDR3, as DNA: TGTGCCAGCATCATGAGTCCGAGAGAGACCCAGTACTTC. Translated: CASIMSPRETQYF.

This clonotype is classed as medium-sized. The chain couples TRBV21-1 to TRBJ2-7; the D call TRBD2 from the table was never checked on the DNA. TRBV21-1 is a known pseudogene. The CDR3 runs to 15 residues. In DNA, the CDR3 is TGTGCCAGCAGCAGGCCCGGTGAGGGCGGCTACGAGCAGTACGTC. It codes for CASSRPGEGGYEQYV.

By proportion, this clonotype is medium-sized. This chain links TRBV3-1 with TRBJ2-6; D perhaps matches TRBD1 (5 bases). This CDR3 has 15 amino acids. Germline CDR1 and CDR2: LGHDT and YNNKEL (reference sequence). Trimming left V 5 bases short and J 4 bases short, with 12 bases between. The CDR3, as DNA: TGTGCCAGCAGCTCCCAGGGATCCGGGGCCAACGTCCTGACTTTC. As protein: CASSSQGSGANVLTF. Full variable domain (rest looked up from reference TRBV3-1 and TRBJ2-6): DTAVSQTPKYLVTQMGNDKSIKCEQNLGHDTMYWYKQDSKKFLKIMFSYNNKELIINETVPNRFSPKSPDKAHLNLHINSLELGDSAVYFCASSSQGSGANVLTFGAGSRLTVL.

The sample holds many counts of this clonotype. The V call is TRBV4-1, the J call TRBJ1-4; D gene unclear. Germline CDR1 MGHRA, CDR2 YSYEKL. This CDR3 spans 15 amino acids. Between the trimmed V and J ends, which lost 2 bases and 8 bases, there was a span of 15 bases. CDR3 loop: CASSQPTKPGEKLFF. The DNA for the CDR3 is TGCGCCAGCAGCCAACCGACTAAGCCAGGAGAAAAACTGTTTTTT.

By proportion, this clonotype is medium-sized. The chain is built from TRBV28 and TRBJ2-3, with D possibly matching TRBD1 (6 bases). V gave up 2 bases and J gave up 4 bases, with 10 bases separating them. This CDR3 comprises 14 residues. The germline CDR1 and CDR2 sequences are MDHEN and SYDVKM. This CDR3 is CASSLIQGPDTQYF. CDR3 nucleotide sequence: TGTGCCAGCAGTTTAATTCAGGGGCCAGATACGCAGTATTTT.

By share of the sample, this clonotype is medium-sized. V usage is TRBV29-1 and J usage is TRBJ2-1; 7 bases fit TRBD1. CDR3 length: 11 residues. V was clipped by 7 bases and J by 8 bases; unmatched bases: 5. Germline CDR1 is SQVTM and CDR2 is ANQGSEA. The DNA of the CDR3 is TGCAGCGCCTACAGGGGTGATGAGCAGTTCTTC. Its translation is CSAYRGDEQFF.

This clonotype showed up many times. This rearrangement joins TRBV4-2 to TRBJ1-2, with no clear D. CDR3 length: 14 residues. The V and J ends lost 0 bases and 8 bases respectively, with 13 bases between them. Germline CDR1 reads LGHNA; CDR2 reads YNFKEQ. CDR3 sequence: CASSQDKQEGGYTF. CDR3 coding DNA: TGTGCCAGCAGCCAAGATAAGCAAGAGGGAGGCTACACCTTC.

This clonotype is labeled medium-sized. The V call is TRBV3-1, the J call TRBJ2-3; D is perhaps TRBD1 or TRBD2 (5 bases each). This CDR3 has 13 residues. Trimming removed 0 bases at V and 6 bases at J, with 7 bases between. Germline V gene sequence: CDR1 LGHDT, CDR2 YNNKEL (reference sequence). The CDR3: CASSQDRGDTQYF. The CDR3 region has the DNA TGTGCCAGCAGCCAAGATCGGGGCGATACGCAGTATTTT.

This clonotype appeared many times. The chain joins TRBV14 to TRBJ1-6, with D unresolved. V gave up 4 bases and J gave up 7 bases, with 8 bases separating them. This CDR3 has 13 residues. Germline assignment: CDR1 SGHDN and CDR2 FVKESK. This CDR3 is CASSPRTNSPLHF. The CDR3 DNA follows: TGTGCCAGCAGCCCTCGAACAAATTCACCCCTCCACTTT.

The rearrangement links TRBV5-1 to TRBJ2-3; D tentatively reads TRBD1 or TRBD2 (6 bases each). CDR3 length equals 14 residues. Germline V gives CDR1 SGHRS, CDR2 YFSETQ. V was clipped by 4 bases and J by 8 bases, with 17 bases between them. The chain's CDR3 is CASSTGDTGVTQYF. Written as DNA, the CDR3 is TGCGCCAGCAGCACGGGGGACACCGGCGTTACGCAGTATTTT.

This clonotype is classed as medium-sized. This chain connects TRBV12-3 or TRBV12-4 to TRBJ1-2; no clear D gene. The V end lost 6 bases, the J end lost 8 bases, and 10 bases lay between the germline ends. The CDR3 length is 11 residues. The CDR3 bases are TGTGCCAGCAGCCGGTTCGCGGGCTACACCTTC. Its translation: CASSRFAGYTF.

Judged by abundance, this clonotype is medium-sized (0.01 to 0.1%). This chain joins TRBV19 and TRBJ2-1; D is ambiguous. Trimming left V 6 bases short and J 9 bases short, with 6 bases between. CDR1 and CDR2 from the germline V gene are LNHDA and SQIVND (reference sequence). The CDR3 has 10 amino acids. The CDR3 is CASSGIEQFF. The CDR3 nucleotides are TGTGCCAGTAGCGGTATTGAGCAGTTCTTC.

By sample share, this clonotype is medium-sized. The chain carries TRBV7-7 and TRBJ2-7; 10 nucleotides line up with TRBD1. The CDR3 is 15 residues long. The V gene end was trimmed by 5 bases and the J gene end by 3 bases; junction bases not matched to a gene: 7. Germline-derived CDR1 and CDR2 are SSHAT and FNYEAQ (reference sequence). Here the CDR3 DNA reads TGTGCCAGCAGCCCCGGGACAGGGGCTTACTACGAGCAGTACTTC. The encoded protein is CASSPGTGAYYEQYF.